This T cell receptor beta chain was observed in a study of shared clonotypes between healthy human individuals. V gave up 4 bases and J gave up 9 bases, with 10 bases separating them. CDR3 length equals 12 residues. Looked up from germline, CDR1 is MGHDK and CDR2 is SYGVNS. Naivety among CD8 cells was defined by CD45RO negativity and positive CCR7 selection, thereby excluding terminally differentiated effector memory CD45RA+ cells. The donors were all Caucasian adults (living in Nashville, Tennessee). Source study methods: Owing to the provision of junction-only sequences devoid of quality scores by immunoSEQ, filtering differed. The table came from immunoSEQ multiplex PCR; TCRdb's copy has only in-frame clones and leaves some out. From that table come the V and J calls and clone size; the DNA was used to work out D and trimming. The sample holds about 2 million clones, approximately 95% seen once.

J is TRBJ2-1 and V is TRBV25-1, with D uncertain. Sequenced material: naive CD8+ T cells sorted from blood. This receptor was obtained from a man between 18 and 35 years old in good health. CDR3 in DNA: TGTGCCAGCAGTGGGCTTCGTGGTGAGCAGTTCTTC. It translates to CASSGLRGEQFF.